Each of the 14 T cell receptor beta chains below was sequenced from the same sample in a study of shared clonotypes between healthy human individuals. Using immunoSEQ multiplex PCR, the repertoire was profiled, and TCRdb retains in-frame clones only, with some absent. The data show some 2,500,000 clones, more than 85% seen once. The specimen sequenced was naive CD4+ T cells from PBMCs. Subset given: CD45RA+ positively selected. The receptor set was obtained from a man aged 18 to 29 in good health. Some clones in this sample may be carry-over from other donors' samples.

This clone has a handful of counts. The chain joins TRBV2 to TRBJ1-4; D gene ambiguous. Germline V lookup: CDR1 SNHLY, CDR2 FYNNEI. V was pared by 7 bases and J by 8 bases, with 11 bases between. The length of the CDR3 is 12 residues. The CDR3 reads CASNGEREKLFF. CDR3 bases: TGTGCCAGCAATGGAGAAAGGGAAAAACTGTTTTTT.

The chain links TRBV28 to TRBJ2-1, with 8 positions matching TRBD2. V gave up 2 bases and J gave up 8 bases; unmatched junction bases: 8. CDR1 is MDHEN, CDR2 SYDVKM, per germline. The CDR3 sequence is 15 residues long. In nucleotides, the CDR3 is TGTGCCAGCAGTTTAGGGGGGACTAGTGGACATGAGCAGTTCTTC. Its protein product is CASSLGGTSGHEQFF.

The genes are TRBV7-9 and TRBJ2-3; D may be TRBD2 (6 bases). Germline V CDR1 and CDR2: SEHNR, FQNEAQ (reference sequence). This CDR3 spans 15 amino acids. The V gene lost 3 bases and the J gene lost 5 bases, with 15 bases spanning the gap. CDR3 in DNA: TGTGCCAGCAGCTTCTGGCGGGAACGAGAAGATACGCAGTATTTT. Its translation: CASSFWREREDTQYF.

Comment on this clone: Other DNA sequences within the sample encode an identical CDR3. The J gene is TRBJ2-6, the V gene TRBV5-1; maybe TRBD1 (5 bases). The CDR3 covers 15 residues. The germline V gene has CDR1 SGHRS and CDR2 YFSETQ. Trimming pared 0 bases from V and 4 bases from J, leaving 8 bases between. The CDR3 sequence: CASSLEGSGANVLTF. The CDR3 nucleotides read TGCGCCAGCAGCTTGGAGGGGTCGGGGGCCAACGTCCTGACTTTC.

This clone was recorded only once. The V call is TRBV5-1, the J call TRBJ2-5; 7 bases line up with TRBD1. The CDR3 length is 15 residues. Per germline, CDR1 SGHRS and CDR2 YFSETQ. V lost 4 bases to trimming and J lost 1 base; unmatched junction nucleotides: 7. The CDR3, as DNA: TGCGCCAGCAGCCGAGAGGGACAGTTCCAAGAGACCCAGTACTTC. It specifies CASSREGQFQETQYF. Full variable domain (missing parts from reference TRBV5-1 and TRBJ2-5): KAGVTQTPRYLIKTRGQQVTLSCSPISGHRSVSWYQQTPGQGLQFLFEYFSETQRNKGNFPGRFSGRQFSNSRSEMNVSTLELGDSALYLCASSREGQFQETQYFGPGTRLLVL.

The chain joins TRBV10-2 to TRBJ1-5; 8 nucleotides match TRBD1. Germline assignment: CDR1 WSHSY and CDR2 SAAADI. This CDR3 spans 15 amino acids. The V segment lost 3 bases and the J segment 5 bases; nucleotides outside the gene matches: 6. CDR3 in DNA: TGCGCCAGCAGTGATACGCAGGGGGCGCATCAGCCCCAGCATTTT. Translating it yields CASSDTQGAHQPQHF.

This sequence joins TRBV27 and TRBJ2-7; D uncertain. The CDR3 extends over 13 amino acids. Deletions cut 3 bases from V and 4 bases from J, with 10 bases between. Germline V gene data show CDR1 as MNHEY and CDR2 as SMNVEV (reference sequence). CDR3 amino acids: CASSFDGLYEQYF. In nucleotides, the CDR3 is TGTGCCAGCAGTTTTGATGGTCTTTACGAGCAGTACTTC.

For this clone: The same CDR3 also results from other DNA sequences found in this sample. J is TRBJ2-7 and V is TRBV4-1; 8 positions match TRBD2. With V trimmed by 0 bases and J by 4 bases, 5 bases remained unmatched. Germline V CDR1 and CDR2: MGHRA, YSYEKL. The CDR3 is 15 residues long. The CDR3 region is CASSQEGLAGYEQYF. The CDR3 nucleotides read TGCGCCAGCAGCCAAGAAGGCCTAGCGGGTTACGAGCAGTACTTC.

The chain employs TRBV29-1 and TRBJ2-4; D remains ambiguous. Trimming shortened V by 4 bases and J by 6 bases, and 13 bases separated the two germline ends. CDR3 length: 13 residues. The germline V gene has CDR1 SQVTM and CDR2 ANQGSEA. The CDR3 reads CSVVRLLGNIQYF. DNA for the CDR3: TGCAGCGTTGTACGTTTGCTAGGAAACATTCAGTACTTC.

The rearrangement joins TRBV7-2 to TRBJ2-2, with no clear D. Germline values: CDR1 SGHTA, CDR2 FQGNSA. Trimming removed 1 base from V and 8 bases from J, with 11 bases in between. The CDR3 length is 14 residues. CDR3 in DNA: TGTGCCAGCAGCTTAGGGCAACTCTATGGGGAGCTGTTTTTT. Protein sequence: CASSLGQLYGELFF.

About this clone: Within the sample, other DNA sequences also encode this same CDR3. The CDR3 sequence is CASSEQGADTQYF. The CDR3 region has the DNA TGTGCCAGCAGTGAACAGGGCGCAGATACGCAGTATTTT. The J gene is TRBJ2-3, the V gene TRBV2; perhaps TRBD1 as D (5 bases). Per the germline V gene, CDR1 is SNHLY and CDR2 is FYNNEI. The CDR3 runs to 13 residues. Trimming left V 2 bases short and J 4 bases short, with 7 bases between.

The V gene is TRBV5-1, the J gene TRBJ2-7; the match to TRBD1 covers 8 bases. After removal of 4 bases from V and 3 bases from J, the junction contained 9 bases not matched to a gene. This CDR3 comprises 15 residues. Germline CDR1 is SGHRS and CDR2 is YFSETQ. CDR3: CASSPFGQGGYEQYF. Here the CDR3 DNA reads TGCGCCAGCAGCCCTTTCGGACAGGGCGGCTACGAGCAGTACTTC.

This chain connects TRBV5-4 to TRBJ2-7; 7 nucleotides agree with TRBD1. Germline CDR1 and CDR2: SGHNT and YYREEE (reference sequence). J was trimmed by 2 bases and V by 7 bases; bases with no gene match: 6. There are 13 residues in the CDR3. The CDR3 DNA reads TGTGCCAGCGGTCCGGGACAGACCTACGAGCAGTACTTC. Its translation: CASGPGQTYEQYF.

V gene TRBV29-1 combines with J gene TRBJ1-2; perhaps TRBD1 as D (5 bases). The CDR3 is 13 residues long. The germline gives CDR1 SQVTM, CDR2 ANQGSEA. The V gene lost 3 bases and the J gene lost 5 bases, with 13 bases spanning the gap. The CDR3 protein is CSVEVSSGYGYTF. In DNA form, the CDR3 reads TGCAGCGTTGAGGTCTCCTCAGGGTATGGCTACACCTTC.